This T cell receptor beta chain was identified in a study of blood T cell repertoires in COVID-19. The germline gives CDR1 SGHAT, CDR2 FQNNGV. The length of the CDR3 is 12 residues. V was clipped by 1 base and J by 4 bases, with 2 bases between them. Authors' analysis steps: From reference gene primer amplification, estimates of nucleated cell counts were derived. Profiled with immunoSEQ multiplex PCR; TCRdb holds only in-frame clones, not every one. V, J and clone size reflect that table, while D and trimming were determined from the DNA. The repertoire includes fewer than 120,000 clones, approximately 65% of them detected once, and approximately 8% sits in the top ten.

This receptor was obtained from a woman aged 55-75 years with acute or convalescent COVID-19. The sample was peripheral blood. V is TRBV11-2 and J is TRBJ2-1; D remains ambiguous. The CDR3 spells CASSLAYNEQFF. The CDR3 DNA reads TGTGCCAGCAGCTTAGCATACAATGAGCAGTTCTTC.